Below, 2 T cell receptor beta chains from the same sample are listed, as sequenced in a study of T cell repertoires in aging, cancer and after chemotherapy. TCR beta rearrangements were amplified from peripheral blood genomic DNA. TRB rearrangements spanning V, D and J were amplified using mixed TRB-A/B primers. TCRdb ran MiXCR on the multiplex PCR reads and lists one entry per CDR3 protein. The sample has approximately 9,800 distinct CDR3 sequences; around 38% are singletons. The sample comprised blood. These receptors were obtained from a human donor in good health.

This clonotype was seen only a few times. The gene calls are TRBV29-1 and TRBJ1-4; 9 bases are a match to TRBD1. J was trimmed by 5 bases and V by 7 bases; bases with no gene match: 11. Germline values: CDR1 SQVTM, CDR2 ANQGSEA. This CDR3 region has 15 residues. The CDR3 coding sequence is TGCAGCGCCTCCCTGGTCGGGACAGGGAATGAAAAACTGTTTTTT. This translates into CSASLVGTGNEKLFF.

This chain uses TRBV5-1 with TRBJ2-5, with 9 bases aligning to TRBD1. Looked up from germline, CDR1 is SGHRS and CDR2 is YFSETQ. CDR3 size: 16 residues. V was clipped by 3 bases and J by 4 bases; unmatched bases: 10. CDR3 residues: CASSYGTGQGAETQYF. The DNA of the CDR3 is TGCGCCAGCAGCTACGGCACGGGACAGGGAGCAGAGACCCAGTACTTC.